This T cell receptor beta chain is from a study of OX40 agonist ivuxolimab in advanced cancers. CDR3 size: 15 residues. Germline V gene lookup returns CDR1 MNHEY and CDR2 SMNVEV (reference sequence). Trimming left V 2 bases short and J 2 bases short, with 10 bases between. TCRdb keeps only in-frame clones here, not all; method: immunoSEQ multiplex PCR. The repertoire has fewer than 50,000 clones, approximately 80% of them found once; the top ten carry 12%. This chain uses TRBV27 with TRBJ1-3, with D perhaps matching TRBD1 (5 bases). The source is an adult with an advanced solid tumor such as melanoma, head and neck, liver or kidney cancer. Material: CD4+ or CD8+ T cells sorted from blood, obtained in a trial of the OX40 agonist ivuxolimab. CDR3 region: CASSLRSGPGNTIYF. The CDR3, as DNA: TGTGCCAGCAGTTTACGGTCAGGGCCTGGAAACACCATATATTTT.